A single sample gave rise to the 12 T cell receptor beta chains below, sequenced in a study of T cells in Graves' hyperthyroidism and ophthalmopathy. RNA transcripts provided the source from which TCR beta CDR3 regions were amplified. HTBI primers were the set used in a first-round RT-PCR of the TCR CDR3. MiXCR, run by TCRdb on the multiplex PCR reads, gives a single entry per CDR3 protein. Of hundreds of thousands of distinct CDR3 sequences in the sample, 15% to 20% were seen once. Sequences were obtained from blood. Receptors originate from a woman in her forties or fifties with Graves' hyperthyroidism that later progressed to Graves' ophthalmopathy.

On this clonotype itself: One end of the junction varies from germline; a read error may be responsible. The chain uses TRBV15 and TRBJ1-2, with 8 bases lining up with TRBD1. The germline V gene encodes CDR1 LNHNV and CDR2 YYDKDF (reference sequence). The CDR3 runs 15 residues. The CDR3 spells CATSGDSGGVSGYTF. For the CDR3, the DNA is TGTGCCACCAGCGGAGATTCAGGGGGCGTTTCTGGCTACACCTTC. The full variable domain, its missing parts supplied by reference TRBV15 and TRBJ1-2, is DAMVIQNPRYQVTQFGKPVTLSCSQTLNHNVMYWYQQKSSQAPKLLFHYYDKDFNNEADTPDNFQSRRPNTSFCFLDIRSPGLGDTAMYLCATSGDSGGVSGYTFGSGTRLTVV.

This clonotype was observed at least ten times. The V and J genes are TRBV30 and TRBJ1-1; no firm D call. The germline gives CDR1 GTSNPN, CDR2 SVGIG (reference sequence). The CDR3 is 14 amino acids. V was cut by 4 bases and J by 1 base, with 13 bases left in between. CDR3 nucleotides: TGTGCCTGGATTGAAGACACCTGGAACACTGAAGCTTTCTTT. Translated, it gives CAWIEDTWNTEAFF. The full variable domain, completed using reference TRBV30 and TRBJ1-1, is SQTIHQWPATLVQPVGSPLSLECTVEGTSNPNLYWYRQAAGRGLQLLFYSVGIGQISSEVPQNLSASRPQDRQFILSSKKLLLSDSGFYLCAWIEDTWNTEAFFGQGTRLTVV.

This clonotype was counted a few times. V is TRBV19 and J is TRBJ1-5, with D possibly being TRBD1 (5 bases). V lost 4 bases and J 1 base, leaving 11 bases between the germline ends. CDR1 LNHDA and CDR2 SQIVND come from the germline V gene (reference sequence). The CDR3 contains 15 residues. The CDR3 coding sequence is TGTGCCAGTAGTAGGGGCAGGCCCAGCAATCAGCCCCAGCATTTT. It yields the protein CASSRGRPSNQPQHF.

This sequence joins TRBV18 and TRBJ2-7, with 7 bases fitting TRBD2. V was pared by 2 bases and J by 5 bases, with 9 bases of the junction left unmatched. CDR1 and CDR2 from the germline V gene are KGHSH and LQKENI. The CDR3 sequence is 15 residues long. The CDR3: CASSPSLAALDEQYF. DNA of the CDR3: TGTGCCAGCTCACCAAGCCTAGCGGCATTGGACGAGCAGTACTTC.

This chain links TRBV20-1 with TRBJ2-5, with 8 nucleotides matching TRBD1. The CDR3 has 14 residues. Unmatched junction bases numbered 10, after V lost 5 bases and J lost 5 bases. Germline CDR1 reads DFQATT; CDR2 reads SNEGSKA (reference sequence). The chain's CDR3 is CSAPRTGTRETQYF. CDR3 nucleotides: TGCAGTGCTCCTCGGACAGGGACAAGGGAGACCCAGTACTTC.

This clonotype was counted ten times or more. This chain joins TRBV6-2 or TRBV6-3 and TRBJ1-2, with a tentative D call TRBD1 (6 bases). V was shortened by 3 bases and J by 4 bases, with 12 bases between the two germline ends. This CDR3 region has 14 residues. Germline CDR1 and CDR2: MNHEY and SVGEGT. The CDR3: CASSYHRTAYGYTF. For the CDR3, the DNA is TGTGCCAGCAGTTATCACCGGACAGCCTATGGCTACACCTTC.

CDR3 loop: CASSIDSGGYNEQFF. DNA for the CDR3: TGTGCCAGCAGTATTGATAGCGGGGGGTACAATGAGCAGTTCTTC. V is TRBV27 and J is TRBJ2-1; 10 nucleotides agree with TRBD2. V lost 5 bases and J lost 4; bases outside the gene matches: 5. Germline CDR1 and CDR2: MNHEY and SMNVEV (reference sequence). The CDR3 contains 15 residues.

This clonotype was counted between two and nine times. V is TRBV30 and J is TRBJ2-3, with 7 bases identical to TRBD1. V lost 0 bases and J lost 1; bases outside the gene matches: 1. This CDR3 contains 14 residues. CDR1 GTSNPN and CDR2 SVGIG come from the germline V gene (reference sequence). DNA for the CDR3: TGTGCCTGGAGTGTAACAGGGGGCACAGATACGCAGTATTTT. Translated, it gives CAWSVTGGTDTQYF.

This clonotype was picked up many times. V is TRBV11-2 and J is TRBJ2-7, with D perhaps TRBD1 (6 bases). The V gene's germline CDR1 is SGHAT and CDR2 FQNNGV. Deletions cut 5 bases from V and 1 base from J, with 12 bases between. The CDR3 totals 14 residues. The CDR3 DNA reads as TGTGCCAGCAGCGACCGGGACATATCCTACGAGCAGTACTTC. Translation: CASSDRDISYEQYF.

This clonotype was observed a handful of times. The chain joins TRBV6-1 to TRBJ1-1; no reliable D call. The length of the CDR3 is 14 residues. Trimming took 3 bases from V and 0 from J, leaving 8 bases between them. Germline CDR1 and CDR2: MNHNS and SASEGT. CDR3 sequence: CASSDPTLNTEAFF. CDR3 sequence (DNA): TGTGCCAGCAGTGACCCTACACTGAACACTGAAGCTTTCTTT.

The sample holds a few counts of this clonotype. This chain links TRBV4-1 with TRBJ1-1; D is unresolved. The CDR3 is 17 residues long. Trimming pared 4 bases from V and 0 bases from J, leaving 18 bases between. Per germline, CDR1 MGHRA and CDR2 YSYEKL. The CDR3: CASSLPPRAAVNTEAFF. The CDR3 bases are TGCGCCAGCAGCCTACCCCCGAGGGCCGCCGTGAACACTGAAGCTTTCTTT.

This clonotype turned up a few times. V and J are TRBV14 and TRBJ1-1; the D is unclear. The length of the CDR3 is 15 residues. The germline V and J ends were trimmed by 1 base and 7 bases, with 16 bases remaining between them. The germline V gene has CDR1 SGHDN and CDR2 FVKESK. CDR3 nucleotides: TGTGCCAGCAGCCAAGCTTGGGGAGCGATTAGTGAAGCTTTCTTT. It specifies CASSQAWGAISEAFF.